This TCR beta chain emerged from a study of blood T cell repertoires in COVID-19. On the study more broadly: Donors in the United States, Italy and Spain gave samples during acute or convalescent COVID-19. PBMCs, B-cell-depleted T cells, or T cells were the source of the cDNA or gDNA that made up the material.

The V segment lost 1 base and the J segment 2 bases; nucleotides outside the gene matches: 4. CDR1 is LGHNT, CDR2 FRNRAP, per germline. The CDR3 sequence is 16 residues long. Authors' methods: It was from reference gene primer amplification that nucleated cell counts were estimated. Generated by immunoSEQ multiplex PCR, the TCRdb table keeps only in-frame clones and is missing some. D and trimming were read from the DNA, whereas the V and J calls and clone size are those reported in that table. The table includes approximately 70,000 clones, 75% to 95% detected once. Sequencing was performed on peripheral blood. The receptor comes from a human donor with active COVID-19. The donor label of this sample is uncertain. This chain links TRBV12-5 with TRBJ2-7; 11 positions agree with TRBD1. CDR3 DNA: TGTGCTAGTGGTTTGGAAGGGACAGGGGGAGCCTACGAGCAGTACTTC. Protein product: CASGLEGTGGAYEQYF. Looking up the rest from reference TRBV12-5 and TRBJ2-7 gives the full variable domain: DARVTQTPRHKVTEMGQEVTMRCQPILGHNTVFWYRQTMMQGLELLAYFRNRAPLDDSGMPKDRFSAEMPDATLATLKIQPSEPRDSAVYFCASGLEGTGGAYEQYFGPGTRLTVT.